These 18 T cell receptor beta chains originate from one sample sequenced in a study of T cell changes during pregnancy in multiple sclerosis. The table came from immunoSEQ multiplex PCR; TCRdb's copy has only in-frame clones and leaves some out. The profile shows roughly 60,000 clones, about 92% of them singletons. Specimen: peripheral blood, collected in the second trimester of pregnancy. The receptors originated from a female donor in good health, enrolled as a control in a pregnancy study.

This clone showed up just once. The chain is built from TRBV28 and TRBJ2-7; 10 bases line up with TRBD2. Germline CDR1 MDHEN, CDR2 SYDVKM. The CDR3 is made up of 15 amino acids. J was trimmed by 0 bases and V by 7 bases; bases with no gene match: 6. The chain's CDR3 is CASKRGGSSSYEQYF. Written as DNA, the CDR3 is TGTGCCAGCAAGCGGGGGGGTTCGAGCTCCTACGAGCAGTACTTC.

This clone was seen a single time. This rearrangement joins TRBV6-1 to TRBJ2-5; perhaps TRBD1 as D (6 bases). V dropped 4 bases and J dropped 5 bases, with 14 bases sitting between them. This CDR3 region has 14 residues. CDR1 is MNHNS, CDR2 SASEGT, per germline. CDR3 protein: CASSVLQGRETQYF. As DNA, the CDR3 is TGTGCCAGCAGTGTCCTACAGGGTCGGGAGACCCAGTACTTC.

The rearrangement uses TRBV6-1 and TRBJ1-1; the D is unclear. This CDR3 contains 14 residues. Trimming removed 2 bases at V and 1 base at J, with 8 bases between. In germline, CDR1 is MNHNS, CDR2 SASEGT. Here the CDR3 DNA reads TGTGCCAGCAGTGAAATGGCACGGAACACTGAAGCTTTCTTT. Protein sequence: CASSEMARNTEAFF.

The chain is built from TRBV5-1 and TRBJ2-1; TRBD1 might be the D (6 bases). Germline V gene sequence: CDR1 SGHRS, CDR2 YFSETQ. CDR3 length equals 15 residues. V was shortened by 2 bases and J by 6 bases, with 15 bases between the two germline ends. The CDR3 bases are TGCGCCAGCAGCTTTAGCCCACAGGGTGCCAATGAGCAGTTCTTC. It codes for CASSFSPQGANEQFF.

This rearrangement joins TRBV11-2 to TRBJ2-7; D unresolved. V was pared by 1 base and J by 5 bases, with 12 bases between. Germline V gene sequence: CDR1 SGHAT, CDR2 FQNNGV. The CDR3 extends over 14 amino acids. CDR3 DNA sequence: TGTGCCAGCAGCTTAGTCTTAGCCCGCCACGAGCAGTACTTC. Residues: CASSLVLARHEQYF.

This clone was seen more than once but under ten times. The chain has TRBV6-5 and TRBJ1-6, with TRBD1 matching 7 bases. Unmatched junction bases numbered 3, after V lost 2 bases and J lost 8 bases. The CDR3 is made up of 14 amino acids. Looked up from germline, CDR1 is MNHEY and CDR2 is SVGAGI. The CDR3, as DNA: TGTGCCAGCAGTTACAGAGGGACAGATTCACCCCTCCACTTT. Residues: CASSYRGTDSPLHF.

The chain employs TRBV5-6 and TRBJ2-7; TRBD1 matches 7 bases. With V trimmed by 4 bases and J by 5 bases, 9 bases remained unmatched. This CDR3 comprises 14 residues. Per germline, CDR1 SGHDT and CDR2 YYEEEE. DNA of the CDR3: TGTGCCAGCAGCGCGGCACAGGGGAGCGACGAGCAGTACTTC. This sequence encodes CASSAAQGSDEQYF.

The chain links TRBV18 to TRBJ2-1, with 13 bases matching TRBD2. This CDR3 has 14 amino acids. V was clipped by 3 bases and J by 8 bases; unmatched bases: 1. The germline CDR1 and CDR2 sequences are KGHSH and LQKENI. CDR3 nucleotides: TGTGCCAGCTCACCTGGACTAGCGGGAGATGAGCAGTTCTTC. This gives the protein CASSPGLAGDEQFF.

This chain links TRBV2 with TRBJ2-2; D may be TRBD2 (5 bases). CDR3 length: 14 residues. Germline values: CDR1 SNHLY, CDR2 FYNNEI. V was clipped by 2 bases and J by 3 bases, with 7 bases between them. This CDR3 reads CASSESGYTGELFF. Here the CDR3 DNA reads TGTGCCAGCAGTGAATCGGGGTACACCGGGGAGCTGTTTTTT.

V and J are TRBV6-4 and TRBJ2-1; 10 bases align to TRBD2. Germline V gene sequence: CDR1 MRHNA, CDR2 SNTAGT. J was trimmed by 9 bases and V by 0 bases; bases with no gene match: 2. The CDR3 is made up of 14 amino acids. The CDR3 DNA reads as TGTGCCAGCAGTGACTCGGGACTAGCGACTGAGCAGTTCTTC. Translated, it gives CASSDSGLATEQFF.

The rearrangement uses TRBV9 and TRBJ2-5; 7 positions match TRBD2. Trimming removed 3 bases from V and 2 bases from J; junction bases left unmatched: 19. The germline CDR1 and CDR2 sequences are SGDLS and YYNGEE. The CDR3 is 19 residues long. The CDR3: CASSAPSGGSGIPQETQYF. The CDR3 region has the DNA TGTGCCAGCAGCGCCCCATCCGGGGGGAGCGGGATACCACAAGAGACCCAGTACTTC.

The gene calls are TRBV6-1 and TRBJ2-2, with 7 nucleotides matching TRBD2. Germline V gene data show CDR1 as MNHNS and CDR2 as SASEGT. Losses at the gene ends were 7 bases for V and 3 bases for J; bases not matched to a gene: 8. The CDR3 runs 15 residues. CDR3 nucleotides: TGTGCCAGCACCCTCGGGACTATCTACACCGGGGAGCTGTTTTTT. Amino acids: CASTLGTIYTGELFF.

This clone has only one observation. The chain uses TRBV5-8 and TRBJ1-5; D is ambiguous. Trimming stripped 1 base from V and 3 bases from J, with 8 bases between. The CDR3 extends over 14 amino acids. Germline loops: CDR1 SGHTS, CDR2 YDEGEE. The CDR3 DNA reads as TGTGCCAGCAGCTTGTGGGGAGTCAATCAGCCCCAGCATTTT. It specifies CASSLWGVNQPQHF.

The chain joins TRBV9 to TRBJ1-2, with TRBD1 as a possible D gene (6 bases). This CDR3 is built from 14 residues. V lost 4 bases and J lost 0, with 10 bases in between. Germline values: CDR1 SGDLS, CDR2 YYNGEE. The CDR3 sequence: CASSPRGTNYGYTF. The CDR3 DNA follows: TGTGCCAGCAGCCCAAGGGGGACTAACTATGGCTACACCTTC. The entire variable domain, with the rest obtained from reference TRBV9 and TRBJ1-2, is as follows: DSGVTQTPKHLITATGQRVTLRCSPRSGDLSVYWYQQSLDQGLQFLIQYYNGEERAKGNILERFSAQQFPDLHSELNLSSLELGDSALYFCASSPRGTNYGYTFGSGTRLTVV.

The CDR3 DNA reads as TGTGCCGTACAGAATTTAGTAACCTACGAGCAGTACTTC. It codes for CAVQNLVTYEQYF. The chain carries TRBV6-5 and TRBJ2-7; D is ambiguous. Germline-derived CDR1 and CDR2 are MNHEY and SVGAGI. V was pared by 11 bases and J by 2 bases, with 16 bases between. This CDR3 spans 13 amino acids.

This clone was counted once. This CDR3 is CSVDLGGRGYTF. In DNA, the CDR3 is TGCAGCGTTGATCTAGGGGGAAGGGGCTACACCTTC. The genes are TRBV29-1 and TRBJ1-2; possibly TRBD1 for D (6 bases). This CDR3 is 12 amino acids long. Germline values: CDR1 SQVTM, CDR2 ANQGSEA. V lost 3 bases, J lost 8 bases, and 13 bases lay in between.

The chain combines TRBV2 with TRBJ1-1; 7 nucleotides match TRBD1. J gave up 0 bases and V 10 bases, and 11 bases lay outside the gene matches. Germline V CDR1 and CDR2: SNHLY, FYNNEI. This CDR3 is built from 15 residues. DNA for the CDR3: TGTGCCAATATTCCTCAGACAGGGATGAACACTGAAGCTTTCTTT. Translation: CANIPQTGMNTEAFF.

The chain combines TRBV5-1 with TRBJ2-3; 11 nucleotides line up with TRBD1. The CDR3 loop spans 14 amino acids. V was clipped by 5 bases and J by 6 bases; unmatched bases: 5. Per the germline V gene, CDR1 is SGHRS and CDR2 is YFSETQ. CDR3 nucleotides: TGCGCCAGCAGGGCGGGACAGGGGGTGGATACGCAGTATTTT. As protein: CASRAGQGVDTQYF.